The rows below give T cell receptor beta chains drawn from one sample of a study of shared clonotypes between healthy human individuals. Generated by immunoSEQ multiplex PCR, the TCRdb table keeps only in-frame clones and is missing some. The sample yields some 1,100,000 clones, more than 75% seen once. The sequenced sample consisted of memory CD4+ T cells from PBMCs. The receptors shown here come from a man aged 18 to 30 in good health. Some clones in this sample may be carry-over from other donors' samples. Both conserved end residues are part of each CDR3.

V gene: TRBV7-9; CDR3 protein: CASSLTHGYTF
V gene: TRBV6-5; CDR3 protein: CASSYSGQLGEKLFF
V gene: TRBV9; CDR3 protein: CASSPRLSSGNTIYF
V gene: TRBV9; CDR3 protein: CASSVVTDTQYF
V gene: TRBV28; CDR3 protein: CASSPRRVKTEAFF
V gene: TRBV7-9; CDR3 protein: CASSPDRIYGYTF
V gene: TRBV7-8; CDR3 protein: CASSKRGPGTIGAVQYF
V gene: TRBV6-1; CDR3 protein: CAGGNEKLFF
V gene: TRBV18; CDR3 protein: CASSLTSDQETQYF
V gene: TRBV30; CDR3 protein: CAWSLALNTEAFF
V gene: TRBV30; CDR3 protein: CAWSVPRGDYSTDTQYF
V gene: TRBV7-9; CDR3 protein: CASSLGGSNEKLFF
V gene: TRBV11-2; CDR3 protein: CASSLVRTVDTQYF
V gene: TRBV28; CDR3 protein: CASTGGGGTAFF
V gene: TRBV15; CDR3 protein: CATSRRSGSFDEQYF
V gene: TRBV5-4; CDR3 protein: CASSLGLAGLGEQFF
V gene: TRBV5-1; CDR3 protein: CASSLEQAQETQYF
V gene: TRBV5-1; CDR3 protein: CASSLQSGTDYEQYF
V gene: TRBV5-4; CDR3 protein: CASSWTGYNEQFF
V gene: TRBV11-2; CDR3 protein: CASSPNQPGTEAFF
V gene: TRBV6-5; CDR3 protein: CASSSTGLADYEQYF
V gene: TRBV15; CDR3 protein: CATSRGQGAATQYF
V gene: TRBV7-2; CDR3 protein: CASSLRASTAYEQYF
V gene: TRBV28; CDR3 protein: CASSPSTGTREQYF
V gene: TRBV6-1; CDR3 protein: CASSEARPGGHLRDF
V gene: TRBV5-1; CDR3 protein: CASSLVGSGGEKLFF
V gene: TRBV30; CDR3 protein: CAWRRTGHEQYF
V gene: TRBV9; CDR3 protein: CASSQTGGNTGAFF
V gene: TRBV28; CDR3 protein: CASSPDPEAKNIQYF